Described below is a single T cell receptor beta chain sequence and its context. This sample was taken from a study of cytomegalovirus exposure and HLA in healthy donors. Germline V gene sequence: CDR1 MNHNY, CDR2 SVGAGI (reference sequence). The V gene end was trimmed by 5 bases and the J gene end by 2 bases; junction bases not matched to a gene: 3. The CDR3 extends over 13 amino acids. 13 Jbeta primers and 60 Vbeta primers were used for the PCR. Clones were sequenced by immunoSEQ multiplex PCR, and TCRdb holds only the in-frame ones, with some missing. The data hold about 110,000 clones, with 60% to 85% observed a single time.

The rearrangement links TRBV6-6 to TRBJ2-7; TRBD2 matches at 7 bases. The receptor was derived from a female donor in good health and CMV-seropositive. The sample consisted of PBMCs. CDR3 nucleotides: TGTGCCAGCAGTCTCGGACTAGCCTACGAGCAGTACTTC. This translates into CASSLGLAYEQYF.